These T cell receptor beta chains were read from a single sample in a study of blood T cell repertoires in COVID-19. Clones were sequenced by immunoSEQ multiplex PCR, and TCRdb holds only the in-frame ones, with some missing. The data contain about 220,000 clones, almost 85% of them singletons. The sequencing sample was made of peripheral blood. These receptors were collected from a woman aged 70 to 79 with COVID-19, enrolled during active disease. Both conserved end residues are part of each CDR3. A D gene is named only where the DNA matches it firmly. For some rows the clone size is stated as once, few or many, or as a class when expanded; others skip it.

>TRBJ2-2|TRBV7-2|.|.
TGTGCCAGCAGCCCCCAACAGGGTTACACCGGGGAGCTGTTTTTT
CASSPQQGYTGELFF
>TRBJ1-1|TRBV5-5|.|.
TGTGCCAGCAGCTTTATTCCGGAGGACACTGAAGCTTTCTTT
CASSFIPEDTEAFF
>TRBJ1-1|TRBV5-3|.|.
TGTGCCAGAAGCCCGGCGGCCCTGTCTGAAGCTTTCTTT
CARSPAALSEAFF
>TRBJ1-2|TRBV25-1|.|.
TGTGCCAGCAGTGAATACCGGGGTTCAGGCGCTAACTATGGCTACACCTTC
CASSEYRGSGANYGYTF
>TRBJ2-1|TRBV11-3|once|.
TGTGCCAGCAGCCAGGGGAACTCCTACAATGAGCAGTTCTTC
CASSQGNSYNEQFF
>TRBJ2-7|TRBV4-1|.|TRBD2
TGCGCCAGCAGCCACGCTCCTAGCGGGAGTCGGTACGAGCAGTACTTC
CASSHAPSGSRYEQYF
>TRBJ1-4|TRBV15|.|.
TGTGCCACCAGCAGAGATAAAGGGAGAGAAGAAAAACTGTTTTTT
CATSRDKGREEKLFF
>TRBJ2-5|TRBV6-5|.|.
TGTGCCAGCAGTTACTCGCAGGAATACCAAGAGACCCAGTACTTC
CASSYSQEYQETQYF
>TRBJ1-5|TRBV24-1|.|TRBD1
TGTGCCACCAGTGACTTCGAATCGTGCAGGGGGAGCGCGTGCAATCAGCCCCAGCATTTT
CATSDFESCRGSACNQPQHF
>TRBJ1-5|TRBV10-3|.|.
TGTGCCATCAGTGACGGGGGAGGGCAGCCCCAGCATTTT
CAISDGGGQPQHF
>TRBJ1-2|TRBV15|few|.
TGTGCCACCAGCAGAGCCGAGCATGGCTACACCTTC
CATSRAEHGYTF
>TRBJ1-6|TRBV7-3|once|TRBD1
TGTGCCAGCAGCTTAGGGCCAGGGGGCAATTCACCCCTCCACTTT
CASSLGPGGNSPLHF
>TRBJ2-3|TRBV11-3|.|.
TGTGCCAGCAGCTTAGGGCTAGCGCCAACAGATACGCAGTATTTT
CASSLGLAPTDTQYF
>TRBJ1-5|TRBV6-5|.|TRBD1
TGTGCCAGCAGTCCCCGGGACAGACGGTTGTCCCAGCATTTT
CASSPRDRRLSQHF
>TRBJ1-1|TRBV3-1/TRBV3-2|.|TRBD1
TGTGCCAGCAGCCGAGAGGACAGGGGGTCGGAAGCTTTCTTT
CASSREDRGSEAFF
>TRBJ2-7|TRBV7-2|.|.
TGTGCCAGCAGACCCAGCGGGCGTAGCTCCTACGAGCAGTACTTC
CASRPSGRSSYEQYF
>TRBJ2-7|TRBV7-2|.|.
TGTGCCAGCAGCTACACAGATTACGAGCAGTACTTC
CASSYTDYEQYF
>TRBJ1-2|TRBV18|.|TRBD1
TGTGCCAGCTGGGGGGACAGTGGGGCCCATGGCTACACCTTC
CASWGDSGAHGYTF
>TRBJ2-4|TRBV19|.|TRBD2
TGTGCCAGTAGTGCTCCGGGACTAGCGGGAGTGGGAAACATTCAGTACTTC
CASSAPGLAGVGNIQYF
>TRBJ2-7|TRBV29-1|once|TRBD1
TGCAGCGTGATCTCGGGACAGGGGCCTTACGAGCAGTACTTC
CSVISGQGPYEQYF
>TRBJ1-3|TRBV6-4|.|.
TGTGCCAGCAGTACTATGACGGTTGGAAACACCATATATTTT
CASSTMTVGNTIYF
>TRBJ1-2|TRBV7-8|.|.
TGTGCCAGCAGCTTAGCCAGACAGGCTCCCTATGGCTACACCTTC
CASSLARQAPYGYTF
>TRBJ1-2|TRBV5-1|.|.
TGCGCCAGCAGCTTGGGCCCGACCGGGAGCTATGGCTACACCTTC
CASSLGPTGSYGYTF
>TRBJ1-1|TRBV5-1|.|.
TGCGCCAGCAGCTTGGGGGGGCCTGAAGCTTTCTTT
CASSLGGPEAFF
>TRBJ2-7|TRBV28|many|TRBD2
TGTGCCAGCAGTCCTGGGACTAGCGGGAGTCGGCGGGCAAAGCAGTACTTC
CASSPGTSGSRRAKQYF
>TRBJ2-7|TRBV7-9|.|.
TGTGCCAGCACCAAAGTAGGGGGTCTCTCCTACGAGCAGTACTTC
CASTKVGGLSYEQYF
>TRBJ1-2|TRBV28|.|.
TGTGCCAGCAGCACCCCGGACTATGGCTACACCTTC
CASSTPDYGYTF
>TRBJ2-1|TRBV19|.|TRBD2
TGTGCCAGTAGTTTTGCGGGGGGGCATAATGAGCAGTTCTTC
CASSFAGGHNEQFF
>TRBJ1-3|TRBV19|.|TRBD1
TGTGCCAGTAGTATACAGGGGGCCTCTGGAAACACCATATATTTT
CASSIQGASGNTIYF
>TRBJ2-1|TRBV9|.|TRBD2
TGTGCCAGCAGCGTGCTAGCGGGGGCGGGGAATGAGCAGTTCTTC
CASSVLAGAGNEQFF
>TRBJ2-1|TRBV6-2/TRBV6-3|few|.
TGTGCCAGCAGTTACGTTAGCACCGGTGAGCAGTTCTTC
CASSYVSTGEQFF
>TRBJ1-1|TRBV7-2|.|.
TGTGCCAGCAGCCAGGGGAGCGGACGATGGATCACTGAAGCTTTCTTT
CASSQGSGRWITEAFF
>TRBJ1-1|TRBV6-6|.|.
TGTGCCAGCACACAGGACAGCACTGAAGCTTTCTTT
CASTQDSTEAFF
>TRBJ2-1|TRBV18|.|TRBD2
TGTGCCAGCTCACCCACTAGCGAAGCTACCTACAATGAGCAGTTCTTC
CASSPTSEATYNEQFF
>TRBJ1-1|TRBV25-1|.|.
TGTGCCAGCAGTGAGGGGCGGTTAACTGAAGCTTTCTTT
CASSEGRLTEAFF
>TRBJ1-2|TRBV18|.|TRBD1
TGTGCCAGCTCGCCGTCCGGGACAGGGGGATGGGGCTACACCTTC
CASSPSGTGGWGYTF
>TRBJ1-2|TRBV4-2|.|TRBD1
TGTGCCAGCAGCCAACAAACACCGACAGGGGGGGCTGGCTACACCTTC
CASSQQTPTGGAGYTF
>TRBJ2-2|TRBV4-1|.|.
TGCGCCAGCAGCCAAGATCATCGAGGGGGGAACACCGGGGAGCTGTTTTTT
CASSQDHRGGNTGELFF
>TRBJ2-2|TRBV7-2|.|TRBD2
TGTGCCAGCAGCTTAGCCAGCGGGGGGATGGGCACCGGGGAGCTGTTTTTT
CASSLASGGMGTGELFF
>TRBJ2-3|TRBV14|.|TRBD1
TGTGCCAGCAGCCACGGACAGGGGACGAGGTTCGGTACGCAGTATTTT
CASSHGQGTRFGTQYF